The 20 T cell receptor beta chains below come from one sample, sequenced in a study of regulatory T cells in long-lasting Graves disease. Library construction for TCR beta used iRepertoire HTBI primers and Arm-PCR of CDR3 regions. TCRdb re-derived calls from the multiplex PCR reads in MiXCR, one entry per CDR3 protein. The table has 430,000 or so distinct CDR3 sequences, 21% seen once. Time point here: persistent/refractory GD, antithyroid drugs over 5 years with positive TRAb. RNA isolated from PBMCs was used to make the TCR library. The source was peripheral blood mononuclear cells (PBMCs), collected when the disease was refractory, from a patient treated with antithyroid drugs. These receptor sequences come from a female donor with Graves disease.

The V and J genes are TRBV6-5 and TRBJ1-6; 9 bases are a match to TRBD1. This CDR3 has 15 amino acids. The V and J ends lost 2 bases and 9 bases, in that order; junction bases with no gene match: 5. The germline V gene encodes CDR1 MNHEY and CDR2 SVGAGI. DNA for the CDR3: TGTGCCAGCAGTTACGGTGGGACAGGGACTTCACCCCTCCACTTT. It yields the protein CASSYGGTGTSPLHF.

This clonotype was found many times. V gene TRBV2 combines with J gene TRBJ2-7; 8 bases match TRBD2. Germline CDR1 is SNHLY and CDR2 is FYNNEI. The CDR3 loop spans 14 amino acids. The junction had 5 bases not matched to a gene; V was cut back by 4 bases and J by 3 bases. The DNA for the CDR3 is TGTGCCAGCAGTGCGGGGCGGGAGGTCTACGAGCAGTACTTC. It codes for CASSAGREVYEQYF.

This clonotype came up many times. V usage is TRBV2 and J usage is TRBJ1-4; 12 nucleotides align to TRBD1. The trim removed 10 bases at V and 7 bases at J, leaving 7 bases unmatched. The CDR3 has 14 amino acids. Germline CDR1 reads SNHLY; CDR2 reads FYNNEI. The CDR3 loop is CATGQGAQREKLFF. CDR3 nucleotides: TGTGCCACGGGACAGGGGGCGCAACGTGAAAAACTGTTTTTT.

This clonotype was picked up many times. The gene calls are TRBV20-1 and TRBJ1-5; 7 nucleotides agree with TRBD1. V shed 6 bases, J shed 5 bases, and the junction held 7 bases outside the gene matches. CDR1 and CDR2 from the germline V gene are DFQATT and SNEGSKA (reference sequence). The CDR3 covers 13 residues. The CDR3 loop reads CSAMGQLYQPQHF. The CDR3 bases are TGCAGTGCCATGGGACAGCTTTATCAGCCCCAGCATTTT.

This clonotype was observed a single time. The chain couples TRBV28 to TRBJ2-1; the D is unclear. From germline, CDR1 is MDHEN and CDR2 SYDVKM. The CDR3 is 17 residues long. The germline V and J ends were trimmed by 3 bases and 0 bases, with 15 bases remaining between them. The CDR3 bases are TGTGCCAGCAGTTTTAGTCTGCTAAGTATCTCCTACAATGAGCAGTTCTTC. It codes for CASSFSLLSISYNEQFF.

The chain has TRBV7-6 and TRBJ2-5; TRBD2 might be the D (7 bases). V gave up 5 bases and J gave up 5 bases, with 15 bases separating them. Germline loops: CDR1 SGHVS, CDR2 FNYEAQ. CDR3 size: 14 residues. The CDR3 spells CASSSGGGFETQYF. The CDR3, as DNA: TGTGCCAGCAGCAGTGGGGGGGGCTTCGAGACCCAGTACTTC.

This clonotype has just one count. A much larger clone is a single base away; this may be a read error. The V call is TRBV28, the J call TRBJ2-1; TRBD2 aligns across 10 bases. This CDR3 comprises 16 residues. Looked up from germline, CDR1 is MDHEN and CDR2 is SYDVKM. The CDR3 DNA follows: TGTGCCAGCGGTTTAGACCTAGCGGGGGCGAGTCGGGGGCAGTTCTTC. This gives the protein CASGLDLAGASRGQFF.

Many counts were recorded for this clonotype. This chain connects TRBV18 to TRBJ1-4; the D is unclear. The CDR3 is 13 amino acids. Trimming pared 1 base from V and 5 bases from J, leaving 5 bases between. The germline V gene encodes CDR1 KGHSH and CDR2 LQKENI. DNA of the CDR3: TGTGCCAGCTCACCACGGGAAAATGAAAAACTGTTTTTT. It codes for CASSPRENEKLFF.

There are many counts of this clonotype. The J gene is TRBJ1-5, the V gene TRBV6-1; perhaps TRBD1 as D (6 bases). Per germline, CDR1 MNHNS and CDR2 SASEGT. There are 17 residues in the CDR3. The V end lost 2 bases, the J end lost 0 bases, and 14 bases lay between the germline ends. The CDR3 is CASSELGGAYSNQPQHF. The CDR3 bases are TGTGCCAGCAGTGAACTTGGGGGGGCTTATAGCAATCAGCCCCAGCATTTT.

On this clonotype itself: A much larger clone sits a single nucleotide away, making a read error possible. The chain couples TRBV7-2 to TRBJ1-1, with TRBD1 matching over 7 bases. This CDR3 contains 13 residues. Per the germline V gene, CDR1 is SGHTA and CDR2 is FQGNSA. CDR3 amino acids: CASRYDRVSEASF. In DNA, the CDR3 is TGTGCCAGCAGGTACGACAGGGTGTCCGAGGCTTCCTTT. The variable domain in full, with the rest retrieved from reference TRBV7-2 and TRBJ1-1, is GAGVSQSPSNKVTEKGKDVELRCDPISGHTALYWYRQSLGQGLEFLIYFQGNSAPDKSGLPSDRFSAERTGGSVSTLTIQRTQQEDSAVYLCASRYDRVSEASFGQGTRLTVV.

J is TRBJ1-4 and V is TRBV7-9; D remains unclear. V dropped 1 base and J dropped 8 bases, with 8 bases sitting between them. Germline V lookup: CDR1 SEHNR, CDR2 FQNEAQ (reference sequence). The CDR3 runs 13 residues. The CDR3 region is CASSLGGLEKLFF. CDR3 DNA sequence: TGTGCCAGCAGCTTAGGGGGTTTGGAAAAACTGTTTTTT.

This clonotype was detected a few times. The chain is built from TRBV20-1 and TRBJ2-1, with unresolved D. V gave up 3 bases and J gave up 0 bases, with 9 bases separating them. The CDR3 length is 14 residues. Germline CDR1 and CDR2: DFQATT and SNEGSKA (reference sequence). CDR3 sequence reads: CSASGRSSYNEQFF. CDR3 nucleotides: TGCAGTGCTAGCGGGCGTAGCTCCTACAATGAGCAGTTCTTC.

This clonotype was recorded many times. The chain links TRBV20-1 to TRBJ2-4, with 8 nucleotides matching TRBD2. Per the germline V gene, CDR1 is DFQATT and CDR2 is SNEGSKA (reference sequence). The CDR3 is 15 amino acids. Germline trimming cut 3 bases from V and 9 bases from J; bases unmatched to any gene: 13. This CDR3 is CSASPTSGLDVIQYF. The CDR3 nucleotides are TGCAGTGCTAGCCCTACTTCGGGACTAGATGTCATTCAGTACTTC.

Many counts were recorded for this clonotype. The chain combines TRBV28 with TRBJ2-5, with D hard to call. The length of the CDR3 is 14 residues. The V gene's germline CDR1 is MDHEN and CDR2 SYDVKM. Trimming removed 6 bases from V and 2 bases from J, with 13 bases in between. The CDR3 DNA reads TGTGCCAGCAGCTTGCGGCGGAGACAAGAGACCCAGTACTTC. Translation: CASSLRRRQETQYF.

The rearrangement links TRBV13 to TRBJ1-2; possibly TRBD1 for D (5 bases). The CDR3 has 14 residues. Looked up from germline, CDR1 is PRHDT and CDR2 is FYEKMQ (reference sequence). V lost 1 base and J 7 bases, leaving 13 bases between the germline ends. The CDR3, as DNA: TGTGCCAGCAGCTTAGTCGACCAGGGAGGTGGCTACACCTTC. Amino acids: CASSLVDQGGGYTF.

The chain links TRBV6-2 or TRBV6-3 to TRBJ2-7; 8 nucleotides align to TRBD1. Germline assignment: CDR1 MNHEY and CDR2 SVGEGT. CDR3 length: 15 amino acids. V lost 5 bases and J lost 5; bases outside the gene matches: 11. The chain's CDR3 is CASSEPTGGLDEQYF. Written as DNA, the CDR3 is TGTGCCAGCAGTGAACCAACAGGGGGATTGGACGAGCAGTACTTC.

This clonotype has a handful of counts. CDR3 DNA: TGTGCCATCACGATAGACAGCACCTACGAGCAGTACTTC. It translates to CAITIDSTYEQYF. The chain links TRBV10-3 to TRBJ2-7; TRBD1 might be the D (5 bases). Trimming left V 7 bases short and J 2 bases short, with 12 bases between. The germline CDR1 and CDR2 sequences are ENHRY and SYGVKD. CDR3 length: 13 amino acids.

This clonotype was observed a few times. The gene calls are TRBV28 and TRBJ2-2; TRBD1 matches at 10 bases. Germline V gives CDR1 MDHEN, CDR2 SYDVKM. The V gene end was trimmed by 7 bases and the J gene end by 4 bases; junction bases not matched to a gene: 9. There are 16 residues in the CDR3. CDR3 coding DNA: TGTGCCAGCAATTCTGACAGGGGGCGCGGCACCGGGGAGCTGTTTTTT. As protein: CASNSDRGRGTGELFF.

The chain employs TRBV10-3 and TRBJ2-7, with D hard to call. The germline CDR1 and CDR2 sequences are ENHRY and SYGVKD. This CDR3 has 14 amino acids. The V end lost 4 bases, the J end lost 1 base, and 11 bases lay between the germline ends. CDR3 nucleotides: TGTGCCATCAGTGGGCAGTTCAGTTCCTACGAGCAGTACTTC. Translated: CAISGQFSSYEQYF.

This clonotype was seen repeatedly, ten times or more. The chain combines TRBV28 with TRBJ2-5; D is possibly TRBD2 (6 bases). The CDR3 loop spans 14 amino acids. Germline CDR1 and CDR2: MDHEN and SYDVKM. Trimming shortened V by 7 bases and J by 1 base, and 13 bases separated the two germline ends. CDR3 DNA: TGTGCCAGCACCTTACTGGGGGGCCAAGAGACCCAGTACTTC. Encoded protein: CASTLLGGQETQYF. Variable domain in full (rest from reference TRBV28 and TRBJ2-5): DVKVTQSSRYLVKRTGEKVFLECVQDMDHENMFWYRQDPGLGLRLIYFSYDVKMKEKGDIPEGYSVSREKKERFSLILESASTNQTSMYLCASTLLGGQETQYFGPGTRLLVL.